Listed here are 27 T cell receptor beta chains from one sample, sequenced in a study of blood T cell repertoires in COVID-19. Libraries were prepared by immunoSEQ multiplex PCR; TCRdb keeps only in-frame clonotypes and omits some of them. In the table there are about 98,000 clones, almost 80% of which are singletons. The source material was peripheral blood. The origin of the receptors is a man between 60 and 70 years old with active or convalescent COVID-19.

The CDR3 nucleotides are TGTGCCAGCAGCAAAAGACTGGAGAGCTCTGGGGCCAACGTCCTGACTTTC. Translating it yields CASSKRLESSGANVLTF. The rearrangement links TRBV21-1 to TRBJ2-6; the table calls TRBD2, which could not be checked here. TRBV21-1 is recorded as a pseudogene. CDR3 size: 17 residues.

This clone was detected only a few times. The chain employs TRBV4-3 and TRBJ2-1; 12 bases match TRBD2. This CDR3 has 15 residues. The V segment lost 1 base and the J segment 10 bases; nucleotides outside the gene matches: 5. Germline CDR1 reads LGHNA; CDR2 reads YSLEER. The CDR3 sequence is CASSQGTSGVYEQFF. CDR3 DNA: TGCGCCAGCAGCCAAGGGACTAGCGGGGTGTACGAGCAGTTCTTC.

This sequence joins TRBV2 and TRBJ1-2; possibly TRBD1 for D (5 bases). This CDR3 is 12 amino acids long. Per germline, CDR1 SNHLY and CDR2 FYNNEI. Deletions cut 5 bases from V and 4 bases from J, with 8 bases between. CDR3 in DNA: TGTGCCAGCAGTCAGGGTGGCTATGGCTACACCTTC. It codes for CASSQGGYGYTF. Complete variable domain (other parts from reference TRBV2 and TRBJ1-2): EPEVTQTPSHQVTQMGQEVILRCVPISNHLYFYWYRQILGQKVEFLVSFYNNEISEKSEIFDDQFSVERPDGSNFTLKIRSTKLEDSAMYFCASSQGGYGYTFGSGTRLTVV.

The rearrangement uses TRBV2 and TRBJ2-3; no definite D call. This CDR3 is built from 12 residues. Germline V gene data show CDR1 as SNHLY and CDR2 as FYNNEI. Trimming removed 1 base from V and 8 bases from J, with 7 bases in between. In nucleotides, the CDR3 is TGTGCCAGCAGTGAAGGGCCTAGTACGCAGTATTTT. Its protein is CASSEGPSTQYF.

The chain links TRBV19 to TRBJ2-2, with D perhaps TRBD2 (5 bases). V was trimmed by 1 base and J by 5 bases, leaving 11 bases between them. Germline V lookup: CDR1 LNHDA, CDR2 SQIVND (reference sequence). The CDR3 covers 15 residues. This chain's CDR3 is CASSIARGQTGELFF. The CDR3 DNA is TGTGCCAGTAGTATAGCTCGGGGTCAGACCGGGGAGCTGTTTTTT.

V and J are TRBV21-1 and TRBJ1-1; TRBD1 was called by the table and not checked on the DNA. TRBV21-1 counts as a pseudogene. The CDR3 contains 17 residues. CDR3 in DNA: TGTGCCAGCAGCAAAGGGAATTCGGGGACAGGGACCACTGAAGCTTTCTTT. It codes for CASSKGNSGTGTTEAFF.

This chain uses TRBV5-6 with TRBJ2-7; 8 nucleotides align to TRBD1. Germline CDR1 is SGHDT and CDR2 is YYEEEE. The CDR3 length is 14 residues. The V segment lost 0 bases and the J segment 9 bases; nucleotides outside the gene matches: 8. CDR3 sequence: CASSLATKQGGQYF. As DNA, the CDR3 is TGTGCCAGCAGCTTGGCTACTAAACAGGGGGGGCAGTACTTC.

The chain joins TRBV7-9 to TRBJ2-1; TRBD2 matches at 12 bases. Trimming at V came to 3 bases and at J to 5 bases, leaving 2 bases not matched to a gene. The CDR3 has 15 amino acids. CDR1 and CDR2 (germline): SEHNR, FQNEAQ (reference sequence). The CDR3 loop reads CASSLTSGSNNEQFF. The CDR3, as DNA: TGTGCCAGCAGCTTGACTAGCGGGAGCAACAATGAGCAGTTCTTC.

The chain links TRBV5-1 to TRBJ2-3; 9 bases are a match to TRBD2. Germline trimming cut 3 bases from V and 2 bases from J; bases unmatched to any gene: 7. CDR1 is SGHRS, CDR2 YFSETQ, per germline. The CDR3 is 16 residues long. Written as DNA, the CDR3 is TGCGCCAGCAGCTCTGGCGGGACTAGCCCCACAGATACGCAGTATTTT. Translating gives CASSSGGTSPTDTQYF.

V usage is TRBV5-1 and J usage is TRBJ2-7; a possible D gene is TRBD1 (5 bases). Germline loops: CDR1 SGHRS, CDR2 YFSETQ. Between the trimmed V and J ends, which lost 1 base and 3 bases, there was a span of 11 bases. This CDR3 comprises 14 residues. CDR3 sequence (DNA): TGCGCCAGCAGCTTGACAGTAGGACACTACGAGCAGTACGTC. Amino acids: CASSLTVGHYEQYV.

This clone was detected once. This chain connects TRBV7-9 to TRBJ2-4, with D perhaps TRBD1 (6 bases). CDR1 SEHNR and CDR2 FQNEAQ come from the germline V gene (reference sequence). V dropped 3 bases and J dropped 7 bases, with 25 bases sitting between them. The CDR3 is 18 amino acids. The CDR3: CASSFLTTSTGAANIQYF. The DNA of the CDR3 is TGTGCCAGCAGCTTCCTCACCACCTCGACAGGCGCCGCGAACATTCAGTACTTC.

The V call is TRBV28, the J call TRBJ1-1; D possibly corresponds to TRBD1 (5 bases). Trimming took 5 bases from V and 4 from J, leaving 17 bases between them. The germline V gene has CDR1 MDHEN and CDR2 SYDVKM. The length of the CDR3 is 15 residues. The CDR3 is CASSDGSVGVTEAFF. The CDR3 DNA follows: TGTGCCAGCAGTGATGGCAGCGTAGGGGTCACTGAAGCTTTCTTT. Drawing the rest from reference TRBV28 and TRBJ1-1, the complete variable domain is DVKVTQSSRYLVKRTGEKVFLECVQDMDHENMFWYRQDPGLGLRLIYFSYDVKMKEKGDIPEGYSVSREKKERFSLILESASTNQTSMYLCASSDGSVGVTEAFFGQGTRLTVV.

V usage is TRBV6-5 and J usage is TRBJ2-1; 7 bases are a match to TRBD2. Germline assignment: CDR1 MNHEY and CDR2 SVGAGI. The CDR3 is 15 amino acids. The ends lost 10 bases at V and 3 bases at J; junction bases unmatched: 12. For the CDR3, the DNA is TGTGCCACCTATCGAAGCGCTAGCGGCTACAATGAGCAGTTCTTC. Translated, it gives CATYRSASGYNEQFF.

Judged by abundance, this clone is medium-sized. Different DNA sequences within this sample yield the same CDR3. J is TRBJ1-6 and V is TRBV7-9, with TRBD1 identical over 10 bases. Germline V CDR1 and CDR2: SEHNR, FQNEAQ (reference sequence). The trim removed 5 bases at V and 10 bases at J, leaving 5 bases unmatched. CDR3 length: 14 amino acids. CDR3 nucleotides: TGTGCCAGCAGCCTCGGGACAGGGGAATCACCCCTCCACTTT. Translated: CASSLGTGESPLHF.

V gene TRBV19 combines with J gene TRBJ2-2; 8 nucleotides align to TRBD1. This CDR3 region has 14 residues. V trimming: 7 bases; J trimming: 5 bases; junction bases outside the gene matches: 6. Looked up from germline, CDR1 is LNHDA and CDR2 is SQIVND (reference sequence). CDR3 DNA sequence: TGTGCCAGTACTGCCGGGACAGGAACCGGGGAGCTGTTTTTT. Translation: CASTAGTGTGELFF.

This clone was detected only once. The genes are TRBV23-1 and TRBJ2-1; TRBD2 might be the D (6 bases). TRBV23-1 is classed as an ORF, of uncertain function. This CDR3 is built from 12 residues. Trimming took off 2 bases at V and 7 bases at J, with 6 bases between the two ends. The CDR3 coding sequence is TGCGCCAGCAGTCAAGGGACTAATGAGCAGTTCTTC. This encodes CASSQGTNEQFF.

The table lists this clone with many counts. J is TRBJ2-7 and V is TRBV21-1; the table gives TRBD2 as D, unverified against the DNA. TRBV21-1 is a pseudogene locus. This CDR3 region has 17 residues. In DNA, the CDR3 is TGTGCCAGCAGCATCCGAGCGGGGGTAAATCGGTCCTACGAGCAGTACGTC. Residues: CASSIRAGVNRSYEQYV.

The chain has TRBV28 and TRBJ1-6; 7 bases fit TRBD1. In germline, CDR1 is MDHEN, CDR2 SYDVKM. CDR3 length equals 15 residues. The J segment lost 6 bases and the V segment lost 3 bases, leaving 5 bases of the junction unmatched. The CDR3 spells CASSLGDRLNSPLHF. The CDR3 DNA is TGTGCCAGCAGTTTGGGGGACAGACTTAATTCACCCCTCCACTTT.

The chain couples TRBV10-3 to TRBJ1-2; D possibly corresponds to TRBD1 (5 bases). This CDR3 contains 15 residues. Per the germline V gene, CDR1 is ENHRY and CDR2 is SYGVKD. V dropped 2 bases and J dropped 6 bases, with 16 bases sitting between them. The CDR3 sequence: CAISELQRGPDGYTF. The CDR3 DNA reads TGTGCCATCAGTGAGCTCCAGCGGGGCCCCGATGGCTACACCTTC.

This chain joins TRBV5-1 and TRBJ2-1; D possibly corresponds to TRBD1 (5 bases). There are 16 residues in the CDR3. CDR1 and CDR2 from the germline V gene are SGHRS and YFSETQ. Trimming pared 0 bases from V and 3 bases from J, leaving 13 bases between. The DNA of the CDR3 is TGCGCCAGCAGCTTGGGGGGCAGGCCAGGCTACAATGAGCAGTTCTTC. Amino acids: CASSLGGRPGYNEQFF.

The V call is TRBV27, the J call TRBJ1-1; 8 nucleotides line up with TRBD1. The CDR3 covers 14 residues. The J segment lost 0 bases and the V segment lost 7 bases, leaving 4 bases of the junction unmatched. Looked up from germline, CDR1 is MNHEY and CDR2 is SMNVEV (reference sequence). The CDR3, as DNA: TGTGCCAGCATGGACAGGGCCATGAACACTGAAGCTTTCTTT. Translating gives CASMDRAMNTEAFF.

The rearrangement links TRBV5-6 to TRBJ2-1; D unclear. This CDR3 contains 13 residues. With 3 bases removed from V and 5 bases from J, the gap between germline ends came to 9 bases. Germline-derived CDR1 and CDR2 are SGHDT and YYEEEE. CDR3 protein: CASSSRRNNEQFF. The CDR3, as DNA: TGTGCCAGCAGCTCGAGGCGGAACAATGAGCAGTTCTTC.

This sequence joins TRBV24-1 and TRBJ2-5; 8 nucleotides line up with TRBD1. The CDR3 runs 16 residues. Germline trimming cut 5 bases from V and 5 bases from J; bases unmatched to any gene: 12. CDR1 and CDR2 (germline): KGHDR, SFDVKD. The CDR3, as DNA: TGTGCCACCAGTGGTCGACAGGGGATACCAGTGGAGACCCAGTACTTC. Translated: CATSGRQGIPVETQYF.

This chain links TRBV9 with TRBJ2-3; D is possibly TRBD2 (5 bases). Germline values: CDR1 SGDLS, CDR2 YYNGEE. V shed 5 bases and J shed 6 bases, with 19 bases lying between them. The CDR3 totals 15 residues. The CDR3, as DNA: TGTGCCAGCAGTGACGCGGGTGGGAGAGGTGATACGCAGTATTTT. Translating gives CASSDAGGRGDTQYF.

The rearrangement links TRBV30 to TRBJ2-3; 8 bases match TRBD1. The CDR3 totals 14 residues. Germline lookup yields CDR1 GTSNPN and CDR2 SVGIG (reference sequence). V gave up 4 bases and J gave up 6 bases; unmatched junction bases: 9. The CDR3 DNA follows: TGTGCCTGGAACAGGGGGAGAGTCGGGGATACGCAGTATTTT. Protein product: CAWNRGRVGDTQYF.

The chain carries TRBV9 and TRBJ2-3; 8 nucleotides match TRBD2. Germline CDR1 SGDLS, CDR2 YYNGEE. Trimming removed 0 bases from V and 3 bases from J; junction bases left unmatched: 3. The CDR3 runs 15 residues. The CDR3: CASSVAGGPTDTQYF. The CDR3 nucleotides are TGTGCCAGCAGCGTAGCGGGAGGGCCGACAGATACGCAGTATTTT.

The chain carries TRBV7-2 and TRBJ2-1, with TRBD2 matching 13 bases. This CDR3 has 16 residues. J gave up 8 bases and V 2 bases, and 6 bases lay outside the gene matches. Germline V CDR1 and CDR2: SGHTA, FQGNSA. In nucleotides, the CDR3 is TGTGCCAGCAGCTTACCTAGGACTAGCGGGAGCTATGAGCAGTTCTTC. As protein: CASSLPRTSGSYEQFF. Using reference TRBV7-2 and TRBJ2-1 for the parts outside the CDR3, the full variable domain is GAGVSQSPSNKVTEKGKDVELRCDPISGHTALYWYRQSLGQGLEFLIYFQGNSAPDKSGLPSDRFSAERTGGSVSTLTIQRTQQEDSAVYLCASSLPRTSGSYEQFFGPGTRLTVL.